One and the same sample provided the 22 T cell receptor beta chains below, sequenced in a study of control samples from healthy donors and cancer patients. Measured with immunoSEQ multiplex PCR; TCRdb has only the in-frame clones, and not every one. The data show about 120,000 clones, roughly 90% seen once. Sequenced input: blood. These receptors were taken from a man between 45 and 60 years old in good health.

The rearrangement uses TRBV11-2 and TRBJ2-1; perhaps TRBD2 as D (5 bases). Trimming pared 5 bases from V and 4 bases from J, leaving 18 bases between. Germline CDR1 and CDR2: SGHAT and FQNNGV. CDR3 length equals 16 residues. The CDR3, as DNA: TGTGCCAGCAGCGAGGGTGGGGTGTCCGGTTACAATGAGCAGTTCTTC. Its protein product is CASSEGGVSGYNEQFF.

The chain links TRBV19 to TRBJ2-7, with D possibly being TRBD1 or TRBD2 (6 bases each). Germline CDR1 reads LNHDA; CDR2 reads SQIVND (reference sequence). The CDR3 has 15 amino acids. With 3 bases removed from V and 6 bases from J, the gap between germline ends came to 18 bases. The CDR3 is CASSMVPGARSEQYF. In DNA, the CDR3 is TGTGCCAGTAGTATGGTTCCGGGGGCGCGAAGCGAGCAGTACTTC.

The rearrangement links TRBV2 to TRBJ2-5, with D maybe TRBD2 (6 bases). This CDR3 region has 11 residues. V gave up 8 bases and J gave up 3 bases, with 7 bases separating them. The germline V gene has CDR1 SNHLY and CDR2 FYNNEI. The CDR3 DNA follows: TGTGCCAGCGGGGAGGAAGAGACCCAGTACTTC. It encodes CASGEEETQYF. The whole variable domain, filled in from reference TRBV2 and TRBJ2-5, reads EPEVTQTPSHQVTQMGQEVILRCVPISNHLYFYWYRQILGQKVEFLVSFYNNEISEKSEIFDDQFSVERPDGSNFTLKIRSTKLEDSAMYFCASGEEETQYFGPGTRLLVL.

V and J are TRBV12-1 and TRBJ1-5. TRBV12-1 counts as a pseudogene. The CDR3 length is 15 residues. Here the CDR3 reads CASSFKAEGNQPQHF. The DNA of the CDR3 is TGTGCCAGCAGCTTTAAAGCTGAGGGAAATCAGCCCCAGCATTTT.

V and J are TRBV19 and TRBJ1-4; no reliable D call. The CDR3 consists of 16 residues. Trimming pared 4 bases from V and 0 bases from J, leaving 12 bases between. Germline V gene lookup returns CDR1 LNHDA and CDR2 SQIVND (reference sequence). Here the CDR3 reads CASSRSRRATNEKLFF. The CDR3 nucleotides are TGTGCCAGTAGTAGGTCCAGGAGGGCAACTAATGAAAAACTGTTTTTT.

The rearrangement links TRBV19 to TRBJ1-4, with D perhaps matching TRBD1 (5 bases). Trimming took 9 bases from V and 0 from J, leaving 11 bases between them. The CDR3 is 14 residues long. CDR1 is LNHDA and CDR2 is SQIVND in the germline V gene (reference sequence). The CDR3 is CASHSRATNEKLFF. CDR3 nucleotides: TGTGCCAGCCATTCCAGGGCAACTAATGAAAAACTGTTTTTT.

The V call is TRBV12-3 or TRBV12-4, the J call TRBJ1-2, with D perhaps matching TRBD1 (5 bases). The length of the CDR3 is 13 residues. Trimming left V 3 bases short and J 4 bases short, with 9 bases between. This chain's CDR3 is CASSLQGGYGYTF. CDR3 in DNA: TGTGCCAGCAGTTTGCAGGGTGGCTATGGCTACACCTTC.

V gene TRBV12-5 combines with J gene TRBJ1-5, with D possibly being TRBD1 (5 bases). This CDR3 contains 15 residues. Germline loops: CDR1 LGHNT, CDR2 FRNRAP. V lost 1 base, J lost 3 bases, and 10 bases lay in between. The CDR3 loop is CASGLEQVFNQPQHF. The DNA of the CDR3 is TGTGCTAGTGGTTTGGAACAGGTTTTCAATCAGCCCCAGCATTTT.

V and J are TRBV18 and TRBJ2-7, with D maybe TRBD2 (6 bases). In germline, CDR1 is KGHSH, CDR2 LQKENI. This CDR3 is 14 amino acids long. The V gene lost 2 bases and the J gene lost 2 bases, with 10 bases spanning the gap. CDR3 amino acids: CASSPSEGPYEQYF. Here the CDR3 DNA reads TGTGCCAGCTCACCATCGGAGGGGCCCTACGAGCAGTACTTC.

The genes are TRBV6-5 and TRBJ2-5, with 9 nucleotides matching TRBD1. V shed 1 base and J 7 bases; nucleotides not matched to a gene: 7. This CDR3 is built from 15 residues. CDR1 MNHEY and CDR2 SVGAGI come from the germline V gene. CDR3 sequence (DNA): TGTGCCAGCAGTTACTGGCAAGACAGGGGGGGGACCCAGTACTTC. Its protein is CASSYWQDRGGTQYF.

The gene calls are TRBV27 and TRBJ2-2, with TRBD2 matching over 9 bases. V lost 5 bases to trimming and J lost 3 bases; unmatched junction nucleotides: 7. CDR1 and CDR2 (germline): MNHEY, SMNVEV (reference sequence). This CDR3 contains 16 residues. The CDR3 loop reads CASSTSSGDYTGELFF. The CDR3 bases are TGTGCCAGCAGTACTTCTAGCGGGGACTACACCGGGGAGCTGTTTTTT.

V gene TRBV18 combines with J gene TRBJ2-5; 9 nucleotides line up with TRBD1. The CDR3 contains 15 residues. Losses at the gene ends were 3 bases for V and 5 bases for J; bases not matched to a gene: 7. The germline CDR1 and CDR2 sequences are KGHSH and LQKENI. The CDR3 DNA sequence: TGTGCCAGCTCACCGCGGACAGGGGAGGCGGAGACCCAGTACTTC. Translation: CASSPRTGEAETQYF.

The genes are TRBV5-1 and TRBJ2-5, with 8 positions matching TRBD2. The CDR3 consists of 15 residues. Losses at the gene ends were 2 bases for V and 4 bases for J; bases not matched to a gene: 7. Germline lookup yields CDR1 SGHRS and CDR2 YFSETQ. The chain's CDR3 is CASSLPGGAVETQYF. The CDR3 bases are TGCGCCAGCAGCTTACCCGGGGGGGCCGTAGAGACCCAGTACTTC.

V gene TRBV4-1 combines with J gene TRBJ1-2, with D perhaps matching TRBD1 (5 bases). CDR3 length: 14 amino acids. The germline gives CDR1 MGHRA, CDR2 YSYEKL. Trimming pared 6 bases from V and 4 bases from J, leaving 15 bases between. The CDR3 nucleotides read TGCGCCAGCAGAATCGTAGGGGTGCGCTATGGCTACACCTTC. Translating it yields CASRIVGVRYGYTF.

The chain links TRBV19 to TRBJ2-7; D is perhaps TRBD1 or TRBD2 (5 bases each). Germline CDR1 is LNHDA and CDR2 is SQIVND (reference sequence). Trimming removed 7 bases at V and 3 bases at J, with 16 bases between. The CDR3 runs 14 residues. This CDR3 reads CASNDPGTDYEQYF. DNA of the CDR3: TGTGCCAGTAACGACCCCGGGACCGACTACGAGCAGTACTTC.

With regard to this clone: The sample carries other DNA sequences with the same CDR3. This chain links TRBV5-1 with TRBJ1-1, with no clear D. The CDR3 extends over 15 amino acids. Trimming cost V 3 bases and J 1 base, with 13 bases left between them. Germline V lookup: CDR1 SGHRS, CDR2 YFSETQ. CDR3 amino acids: CASSWGSYTNTEAFF. The DNA of the CDR3 is TGCGCCAGCAGCTGGGGTAGCTATACGAACACTGAAGCTTTCTTT.

The rearrangement uses TRBV6-5 and TRBJ1-4; TRBD1 matches 7 bases. Germline V gene data show CDR1 as MNHEY and CDR2 as SVGAGI. V was pared by 7 bases and J by 4 bases, with 9 bases of the junction left unmatched. The CDR3 length is 15 residues. In DNA, the CDR3 is TGTGCCAGCAAGCCCACAGGGGCCGATAATGAAAAACTGTTTTTT. Amino acids: CASKPTGADNEKLFF.

The chain carries TRBV5-1 and TRBJ1-1, with a possible D match to TRBD1 (6 bases). The germline V and J ends were trimmed by 3 bases and 1 base, with 16 bases remaining between them. CDR3 length equals 16 residues. Germline lookup yields CDR1 SGHRS and CDR2 YFSETQ. CDR3 DNA: TGCGCCAGCAGCTGGGACCACGAGGGGGGGAACACTGAAGCTTTCTTT. Translating gives CASSWDHEGGNTEAFF.

The chain carries TRBV5-1 and TRBJ1-6; 9 nucleotides line up with TRBD1. Germline V gives CDR1 SGHRS, CDR2 YFSETQ. V shed 4 bases and J 8 bases; nucleotides not matched to a gene: 13. This CDR3 comprises 17 residues. CDR3 amino acids: CASSRRGQGPRYSPLHF. CDR3 sequence (DNA): TGCGCCAGCAGCAGAAGAGGACAGGGGCCACGTTATTCACCCCTCCACTTT.

This clone was counted a single time. This chain uses TRBV11-2 with TRBJ2-2; TRBD2 matches at 10 bases. V dropped 7 bases and J dropped 6; count of bases not matched to a gene: 14. The CDR3 is 17 residues long. The germline V gene encodes CDR1 SGHAT and CDR2 FQNNGV. For the CDR3, the DNA is TGTGCCAGCACCAAATCCTTAGCGGGGGGCGGCTCCGGGGAGCTGTTTTTT. It yields the protein CASTKSLAGGGSGELFF.

The J gene is TRBJ2-2, the V gene TRBV6-6; D is undetermined. The CDR3 is 13 amino acids. V dropped 8 bases and J dropped 3 bases, with 10 bases sitting between them. Germline V lookup: CDR1 MNHNY, CDR2 SVGAGI (reference sequence). The CDR3 spells CASVRLDTGELFF. The CDR3 DNA is TGTGCCAGCGTCAGGCTAGACACCGGGGAGCTGTTTTTT.

The rearrangement links TRBV18 to TRBJ1-1, with D perhaps matching TRBD1 (5 bases). Germline V gene sequence: CDR1 KGHSH, CDR2 LQKENI. This CDR3 is 14 amino acids long. Trimming pared 3 bases from V and 3 bases from J, leaving 11 bases between. CDR3 region: CASSPLGGDTEAFF. CDR3 in DNA: TGTGCCAGCTCACCCCTCGGGGGGGACACTGAAGCTTTCTTT.